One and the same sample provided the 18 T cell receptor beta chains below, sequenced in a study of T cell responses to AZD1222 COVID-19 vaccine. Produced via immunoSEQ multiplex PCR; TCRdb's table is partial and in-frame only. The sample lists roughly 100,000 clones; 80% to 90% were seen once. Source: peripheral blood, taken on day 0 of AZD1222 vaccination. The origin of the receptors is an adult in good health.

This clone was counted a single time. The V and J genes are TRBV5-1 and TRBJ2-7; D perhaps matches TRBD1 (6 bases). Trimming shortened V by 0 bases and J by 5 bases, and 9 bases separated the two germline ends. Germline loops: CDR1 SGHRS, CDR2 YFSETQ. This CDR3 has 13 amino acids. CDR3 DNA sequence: TGCGCCAGCAGCTTGGGACAGGCCCACGAGCAGTACTTC. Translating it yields CASSLGQAHEQYF.

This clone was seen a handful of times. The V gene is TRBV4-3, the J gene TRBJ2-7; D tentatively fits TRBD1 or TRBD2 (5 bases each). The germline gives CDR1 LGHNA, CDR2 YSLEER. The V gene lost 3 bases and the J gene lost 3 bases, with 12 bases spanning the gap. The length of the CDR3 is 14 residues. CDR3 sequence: CASSQGRGYYEQYF. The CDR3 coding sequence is TGCGCCAGCAGCCAGGGACGGGGATACTACGAGCAGTACTTC.

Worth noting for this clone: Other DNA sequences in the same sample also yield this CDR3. The CDR3 spells CASSVQGTNTEAFF. The CDR3 DNA reads as TGTGCCAGCAGCGTACAGGGGACCAACACTGAAGCTTTCTTT. V is TRBV9 and J is TRBJ1-1, with a tentative D call TRBD1 (6 bases). The germline V gene encodes CDR1 SGDLS and CDR2 YYNGEE. The CDR3 loop spans 14 amino acids. V lost 1 base, J lost 2 bases, and 9 bases lay in between.

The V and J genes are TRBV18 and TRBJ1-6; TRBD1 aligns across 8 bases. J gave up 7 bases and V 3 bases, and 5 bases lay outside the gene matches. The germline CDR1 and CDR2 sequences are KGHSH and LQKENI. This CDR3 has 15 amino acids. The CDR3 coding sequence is TGTGCCAGCTCACCGGGCAGGGGGCTGAATTCACCCCTCCACTTT. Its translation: CASSPGRGLNSPLHF.

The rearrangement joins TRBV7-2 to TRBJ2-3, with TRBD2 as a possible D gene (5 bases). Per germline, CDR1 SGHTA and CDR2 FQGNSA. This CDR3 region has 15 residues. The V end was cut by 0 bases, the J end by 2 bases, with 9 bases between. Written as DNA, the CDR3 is TGTGCCAGCAGCTTAGCAGTTCGGGACACAGATACGCAGTATTTT. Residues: CASSLAVRDTDTQYF. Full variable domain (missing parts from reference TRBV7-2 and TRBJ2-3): GAGVSQSPSNKVTEKGKDVELRCDPISGHTALYWYRQSLGQGLEFLIYFQGNSAPDKSGLPSDRFSAERTGGSVSTLTIQRTQQEDSAVYLCASSLAVRDTDTQYFGPGTRLTVL.

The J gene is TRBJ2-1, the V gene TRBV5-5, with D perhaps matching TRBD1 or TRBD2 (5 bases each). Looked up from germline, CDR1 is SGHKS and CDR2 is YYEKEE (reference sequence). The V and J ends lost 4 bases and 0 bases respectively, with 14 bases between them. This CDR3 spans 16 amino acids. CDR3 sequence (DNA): TGTGCCAGCAGCCGGGTCGGGGCGAGCTCCTACAATGAGCAGTTCTTC. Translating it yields CASSRVGASSYNEQFF.

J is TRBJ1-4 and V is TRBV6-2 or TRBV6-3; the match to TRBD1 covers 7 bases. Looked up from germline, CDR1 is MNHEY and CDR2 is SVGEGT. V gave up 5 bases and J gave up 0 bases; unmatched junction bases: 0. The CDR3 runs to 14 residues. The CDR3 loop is CASSGTATNEKLFF. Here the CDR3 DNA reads TGTGCCAGCAGTGGGACAGCAACTAATGAAAAACTGTTTTTT.

The chain's CDR3 is CASSLPSSDTQYF. Written as DNA, the CDR3 is TGTGCCAGCAGCCTCCCGAGTTCAGATACGCAGTATTTT. The chain combines TRBV9 with TRBJ2-3; D is uncertain. The CDR3 is 13 amino acids. The V end lost 4 bases, the J end lost 4 bases, and 10 bases lay between the germline ends. Germline lookup yields CDR1 SGDLS and CDR2 YYNGEE.

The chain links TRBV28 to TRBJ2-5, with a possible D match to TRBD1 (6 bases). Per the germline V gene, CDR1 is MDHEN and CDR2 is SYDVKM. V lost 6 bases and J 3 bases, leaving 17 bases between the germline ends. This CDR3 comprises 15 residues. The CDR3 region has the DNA TGTGCCAGCAGACCCAGGGGCGACCTGGAAGAGACCCAGTACTTC. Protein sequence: CASRPRGDLEETQYF.

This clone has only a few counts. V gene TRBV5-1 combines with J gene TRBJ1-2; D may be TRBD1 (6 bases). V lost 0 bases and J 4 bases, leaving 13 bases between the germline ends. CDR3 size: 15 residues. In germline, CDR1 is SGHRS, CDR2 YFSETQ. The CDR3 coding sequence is TGCGCCAGCAGCTTGGCCGAAGGACAGAGCTATGGCTACACCTTC. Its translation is CASSLAEGQSYGYTF. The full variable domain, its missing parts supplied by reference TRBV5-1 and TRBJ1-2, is KAGVTQTPRYLIKTRGQQVTLSCSPISGHRSVSWYQQTPGQGLQFLFEYFSETQRNKGNFPGRFSGRQFSNSRSEMNVSTLELGDSALYLCASSLAEGQSYGYTFGSGTRLTVV.

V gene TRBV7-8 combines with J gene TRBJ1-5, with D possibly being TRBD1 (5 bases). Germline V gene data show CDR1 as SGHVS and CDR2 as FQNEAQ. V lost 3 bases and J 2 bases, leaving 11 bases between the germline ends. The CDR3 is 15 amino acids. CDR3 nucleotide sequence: TGTGCCAGCAGCTTGGCAGGGTTTGGCAATCAGCCCCAGCATTTT. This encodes CASSLAGFGNQPQHF.

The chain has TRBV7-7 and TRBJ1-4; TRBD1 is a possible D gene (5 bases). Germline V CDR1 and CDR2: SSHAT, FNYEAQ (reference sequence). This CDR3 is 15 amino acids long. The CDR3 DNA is TGTGCTACCTTCGGACTGGGGGTGCTAAATGAAAAACTGTTTTTT. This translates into CATFGLGVLNEKLFF.

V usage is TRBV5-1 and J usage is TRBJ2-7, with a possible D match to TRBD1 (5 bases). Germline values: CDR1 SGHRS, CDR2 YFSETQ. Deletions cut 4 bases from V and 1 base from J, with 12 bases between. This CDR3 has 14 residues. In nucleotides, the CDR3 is TGCGCCAGCAGCGGAACACAGGCGTCCTACGAGCAGTACTTC. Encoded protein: CASSGTQASYEQYF.

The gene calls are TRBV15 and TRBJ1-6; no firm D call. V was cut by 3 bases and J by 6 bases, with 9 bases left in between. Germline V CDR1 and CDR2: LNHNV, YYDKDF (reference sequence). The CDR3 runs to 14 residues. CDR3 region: CATSSRGFNSPLHF. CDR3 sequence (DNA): TGTGCCACCAGCAGTAGAGGGTTTAATTCACCCCTCCACTTT.

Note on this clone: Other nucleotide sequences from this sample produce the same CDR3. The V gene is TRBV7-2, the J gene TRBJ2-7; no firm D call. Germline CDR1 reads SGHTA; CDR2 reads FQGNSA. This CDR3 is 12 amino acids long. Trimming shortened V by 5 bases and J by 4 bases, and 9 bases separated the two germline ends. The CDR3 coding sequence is TGTGCCAGCAGCCTAGACCCTTACGAGCAGTACTTC. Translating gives CASSLDPYEQYF.

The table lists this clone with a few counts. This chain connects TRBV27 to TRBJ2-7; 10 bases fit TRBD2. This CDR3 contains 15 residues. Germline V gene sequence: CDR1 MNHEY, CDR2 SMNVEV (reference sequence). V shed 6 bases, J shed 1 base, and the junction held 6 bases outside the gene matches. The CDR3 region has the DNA TGTGCCAGCAGGGGTAGCGGGGGGCCTTCCTACGAGCAGTACTTC. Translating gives CASRGSGGPSYEQYF.

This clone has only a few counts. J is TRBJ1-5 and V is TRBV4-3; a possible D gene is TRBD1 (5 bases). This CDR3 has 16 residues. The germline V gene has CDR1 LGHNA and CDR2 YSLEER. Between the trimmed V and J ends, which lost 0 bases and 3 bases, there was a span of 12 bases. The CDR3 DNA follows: TGCGCCAGCAGCCAAGATGCAGGGTCTTACAATCAGCCCCAGCATTTT. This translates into CASSQDAGSYNQPQHF.

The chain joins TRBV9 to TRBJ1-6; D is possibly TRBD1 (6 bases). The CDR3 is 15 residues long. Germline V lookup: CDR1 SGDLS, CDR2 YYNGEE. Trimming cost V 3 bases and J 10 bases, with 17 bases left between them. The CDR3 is CASSAYRDGGSPLHF. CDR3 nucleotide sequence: TGTGCCAGCAGCGCGTACAGGGACGGGGGGTCACCCCTCCACTTT.